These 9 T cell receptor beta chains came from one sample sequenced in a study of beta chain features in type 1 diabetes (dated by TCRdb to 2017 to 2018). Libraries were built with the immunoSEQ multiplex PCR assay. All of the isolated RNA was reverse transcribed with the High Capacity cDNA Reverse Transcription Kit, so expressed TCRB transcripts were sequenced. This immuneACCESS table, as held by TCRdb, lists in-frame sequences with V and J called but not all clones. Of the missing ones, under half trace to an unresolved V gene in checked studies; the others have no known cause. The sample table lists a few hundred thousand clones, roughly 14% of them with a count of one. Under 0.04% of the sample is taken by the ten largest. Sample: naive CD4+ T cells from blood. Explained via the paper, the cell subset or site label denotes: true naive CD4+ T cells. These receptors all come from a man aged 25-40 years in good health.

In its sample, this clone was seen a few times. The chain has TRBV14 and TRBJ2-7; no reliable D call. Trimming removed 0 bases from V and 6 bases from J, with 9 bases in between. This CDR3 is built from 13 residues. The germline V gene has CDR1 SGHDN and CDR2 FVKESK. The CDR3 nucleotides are TGTGCCAGCAGCCAAGATCTTGTTGGCGAGCAGTACGTC. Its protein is CASSQDLVGEQYV.

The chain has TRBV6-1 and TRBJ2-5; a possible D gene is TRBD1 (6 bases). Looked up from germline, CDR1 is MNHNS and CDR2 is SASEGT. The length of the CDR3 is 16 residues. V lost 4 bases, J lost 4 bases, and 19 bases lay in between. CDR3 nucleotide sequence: TGTGCCAGCAGTGGGCCGGGACACCCGGCACGAGAGACCCAGTACTTC. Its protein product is CASSGPGHPARETQYF.

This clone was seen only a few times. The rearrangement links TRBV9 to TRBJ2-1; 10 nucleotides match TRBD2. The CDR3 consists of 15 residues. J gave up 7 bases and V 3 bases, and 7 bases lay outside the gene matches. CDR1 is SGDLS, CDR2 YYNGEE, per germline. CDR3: CASSADASGGNEQFF. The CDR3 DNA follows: TGTGCCAGCAGCGCTGACGCTAGCGGGGGAAATGAGCAGTTCTTC.

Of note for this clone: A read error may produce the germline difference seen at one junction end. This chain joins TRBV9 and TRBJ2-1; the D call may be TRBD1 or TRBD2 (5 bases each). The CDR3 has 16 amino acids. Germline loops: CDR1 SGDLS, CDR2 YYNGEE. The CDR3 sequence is CASTGRDSESYYEQFF. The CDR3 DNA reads TGTGCCAGCACTGGCAGGGATAGCGAATCCTACTATGAGCAGTTCTTC.

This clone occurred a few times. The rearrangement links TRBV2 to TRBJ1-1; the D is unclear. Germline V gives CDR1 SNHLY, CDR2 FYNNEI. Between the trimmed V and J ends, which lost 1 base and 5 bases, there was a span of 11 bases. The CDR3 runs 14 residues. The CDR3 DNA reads TGTGCCAGCAGTGAAGTTCGGGGAGGGACTGAAGCTTTCTTT. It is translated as CASSEVRGGTEAFF.

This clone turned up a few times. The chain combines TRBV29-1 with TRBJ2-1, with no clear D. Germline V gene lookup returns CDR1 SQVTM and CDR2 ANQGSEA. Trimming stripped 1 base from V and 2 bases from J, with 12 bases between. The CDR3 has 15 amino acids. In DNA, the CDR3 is TGCAGCGTTGAAGGTGGCGAAGGCGCCTACAATGAGCAGTTCTTC. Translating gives CSVEGGEGAYNEQFF.

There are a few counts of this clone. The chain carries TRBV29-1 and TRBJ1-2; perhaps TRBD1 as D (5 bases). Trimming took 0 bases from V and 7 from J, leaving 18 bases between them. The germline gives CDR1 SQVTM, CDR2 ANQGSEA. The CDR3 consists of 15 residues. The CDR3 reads CSVEDRRDHLRGYTF. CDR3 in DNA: TGCAGCGTTGAAGATCGGCGGGACCATCTTCGTGGCTACACCTTC.

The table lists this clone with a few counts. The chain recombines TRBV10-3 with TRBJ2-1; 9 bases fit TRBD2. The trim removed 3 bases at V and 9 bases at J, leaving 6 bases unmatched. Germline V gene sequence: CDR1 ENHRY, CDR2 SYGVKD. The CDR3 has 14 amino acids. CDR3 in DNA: TGTGCCATCAGTGATGTTAGCGGGAGAGGTGAGCAGTTCTTC. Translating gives CAISDVSGRGEQFF.

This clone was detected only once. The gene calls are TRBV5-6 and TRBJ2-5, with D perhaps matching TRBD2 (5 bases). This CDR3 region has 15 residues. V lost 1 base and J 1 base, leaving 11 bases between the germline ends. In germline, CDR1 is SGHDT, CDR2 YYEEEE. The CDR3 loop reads CASSLQVGSQETQYF. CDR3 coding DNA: TGTGCCAGCAGCTTGCAGGTGGGGAGCCAAGAGACCCAGTACTTC.